A selection of T cell receptor beta chains follows, all from one sample in a study of CD8 T cells in ankylosing spondylitis. TCRdb processed the 5' RACE reads anew with MiXCR; each CDR3 protein has one entry. The sample shows a few hundred thousand distinct CDR3 sequences, about a sixth of them seen only once. The sequenced material came from blood, either unsorted or a sorted T cell fraction (not recorded which). These receptors all come from a male donor with ankylosing spondylitis or in good health (not recorded which). Both conserved end residues are part of each CDR3. Each record gives: D gene, clone size, J gene, V gene, CDR3 protein, CDR3 DNA. The D gene is left open where the match is weak. A clone size is listed for some rows: how often the clone was seen (once, few, many), or a class if it is expanded.

>TRBD2|few|TRBJ2-1|TRBV4-2
CASSQGGAGPIGTYNEQFF
TGTGCCAGCAGCCAAGGTGGAGCGGGGCCGATTGGGACCTACAATGAGCAGTTCTTC
>.|few|TRBJ2-1|TRBV7-9
CASSLGSGNNEQFF
TGTGCCAGCAGCTTAGGGTCGGGGAACAATGAGCAGTTCTTC
>TRBD2|many|TRBJ2-2|TRBV27
CASAPGLAGNTGELFF
TGTGCCAGCGCCCCGGGACTAGCGGGGAACACCGGGGAGCTGTTTTTT
>.|.|TRBJ2-1|TRBV12-3/TRBV12-4
CANRPLDMGYNEQFF
TGTGCCAACAGACCTCTCGATATGGGGTACAATGAGCAGTTCTTC
>TRBD2|few|TRBJ2-1|TRBV24-1
CATSESGTSAQSSYNEQFF
TGTGCCACCAGTGAATCCGGGACTAGCGCTCAGAGCTCCTACAATGAGCAGTTCTTC
>TRBD1|.|TRBJ2-3|TRBV10-3
CAIGQGVDTQYF
TGTGCCATCGGCCAGGGGGTAGATACGCAGTATTTT
>TRBD1|.|TRBJ1-2|TRBV9
CASSVVRTELGGGGYTF
TGTGCCAGCAGCGTAGTTCGGACAGAGCTCGGAGGGGGCGGCTACACCTTC
>TRBD2|many|TRBJ2-1|TRBV27
CASSPLGGGPNEQFF
TGTGCCAGCAGCCCTTTGGGGGGAGGGCCGAATGAGCAGTTCTTC
>TRBD1|.|TRBJ1-1|TRBV9
CASSVAGGDGNTEAFF
TGTGCCAGCAGCGTAGCAGGGGGCGACGGTAACACTGAAGCTTTCTTT
>TRBD1|few|TRBJ2-3|TRBV25-1
CASGDRGADTQYF
TGTGCCAGCGGGGACAGGGGAGCAGATACGCAGTATTTT
>.|.|TRBJ1-1|TRBV27
CASSPQTDMNTEAFF
TGTGCCAGCAGTCCTCAGACAGATATGAACACTGAAGCTTTCTTT
>.|few|TRBJ2-1|TRBV5-1
CASSQTREQFF
TGCGCCAGCAGCCAGACTAGAGAGCAGTTCTTC
>TRBD2|few|TRBJ2-3|TRBV6-5
CASSSNGLAVTQYF
TGTGCCAGCAGTTCGAACGGACTAGCGGTTACGCAGTATTTT
>TRBD1|many|TRBJ2-1|TRBV27
CASSFPGTGFDEQFF
TGTGCCAGCAGTTTCCCTGGGACAGGGTTCGATGAGCAGTTCTTC
>TRBD2|few|TRBJ2-7|TRBV20-1
CSAPGDYPLGYEQYF
TGCAGTGCCCCGGGGGACTATCCATTGGGGTACGAGCAGTACTTC
>.|few|TRBJ2-1|TRBV4-1
CASSQEATYNEQFF
TGCGCCAGCAGCCAGGAGGCCACATATAATGAGCAGTTCTTC
>TRBD1|few|TRBJ2-5|TRBV7-8
CASSPIQGEETQYF
TGTGCCAGCAGCCCCATACAGGGGGAGGAGACCCAGTACTTC
>.|.|TRBJ2-7|TRBV20-1
CSAFTNSAKQHPYEQYF
TGCAGTGCCTTTACGAATAGCGCGAAACAACATCCCTACGAGCAGTACTTC
>.|many|TRBJ2-7|TRBV6-2/TRBV6-3
CASSSSLTGSLSYEQYF
TGTGCCAGCAGTTCTTCTCTGACTGGGTCCCTCTCCTACGAGCAGTACTTC
>.|few|TRBJ1-6|TRBV9
CASSPRGDSPLHF
TGTGCCAGCAGCCCACGTGGGGATTCACCCCTCCACTTT
>.|.|TRBJ2-7|TRBV12-3/TRBV12-4
CASGGPYEQYF
TGTGCCAGCGGGGGACCCTACGAGCAGTACTTC
>TRBD2|.|TRBJ2-1|TRBV15
CATSRDSTSGLLDEQFF
TGTGCCACCAGCAGAGATTCGACTAGCGGCCTCCTGGATGAGCAGTTCTTC
>TRBD2|.|TRBJ2-5|TRBV5-1
CASSGGSGIGETQYF
TGCGCCAGCAGCGGGGGAAGCGGGATTGGGGAGACCCAGTACTTC
>.|.|TRBJ2-7|TRBV23-1
CASSQSRPGLYYEQYF
TGCGCCAGCAGTCAATCCCGACCGGGACTTTACTACGAGCAGTACTTC
>.|many|TRBJ1-4|TRBV29-1
CSVEPALEEKLFF
TGCAGCGTTGAACCTGCTTTAGAAGAAAAACTGTTTTTT
>TRBD1|.|TRBJ2-7|TRBV14
CASSQNRGFYEQYF
TGTGCCAGCAGCCAAAACAGGGGATTCTACGAGCAGTACTTC
>TRBD2|.|TRBJ2-7|TRBV6-1
CASAWTSETYEQYF
TGTGCCAGCGCATGGACTAGTGAGACCTACGAGCAGTACTTC
>TRBD2|.|TRBJ2-1|TRBV7-9
CASSRTSGRINEQFF
TGTGCCAGCAGCAGGACTAGCGGGAGAATTAATGAGCAGTTCTTC
>TRBD2|.|TRBJ2-3|TRBV11-2
CASSPGLAGGYSTDTQYF
TGTGCCAGCAGCCCCGGACTAGCGGGAGGGTATAGCACAGATACGCAGTATTTT
>TRBD2|few|TRBJ2-7|TRBV11-1
CASSTQVGREGPLTYEQYF
TGTGCCAGCAGCACCCAGGTGGGGCGGGAGGGCCCCCTTACCTACGAGCAGTACTTC
>.|few|TRBJ2-5|TRBV12-3/TRBV12-4
CASSDSPGRSQETQYF
TGTGCCAGCAGCGATTCTCCGGGACGGAGCCAAGAGACCCAGTACTTC
>.|once|TRBJ2-3|TRBV15
CATSRDRFQSTDTQYF
TGTGCCACCAGCAGAGATCGCTTCCAAAGCACAGATACGCAGTATTTT
>.|few|TRBJ2-7|TRBV4-1
CASSQDLGQFYEQYF
TGCGCCAGCAGCCAAGATCTAGGACAGTTCTACGAGCAGTACTTC
>.|few|TRBJ1-2|TRBV3-1
CASSQARDEIYGYTF
TGTGCCAGCAGCCAAGCTCGGGACGAAATCTATGGCTACACCTTC
>TRBD2|.|TRBJ2-2|TRBV6-5
CASSYLASGTVDAGELFF
TGTGCCAGCAGTTATCTGGCTAGCGGGACCGTAGACGCCGGGGAGCTGTTTTTT
>TRBD1|few|TRBJ1-1|TRBV9
CASSGGDRGETEAFF
TGTGCCAGCAGCGGGGGGGACAGGGGAGAGACTGAAGCTTTCTTT
>.|.|TRBJ2-5|TRBV5-8
CASSSGEVSGETQYF
TGTGCCAGCAGCTCGGGCGAAGTGTCGGGGGAGACCCAGTACTTC
>.|.|TRBJ2-1|TRBV19
CASSIAATSLNEQFF
TGTGCCAGTAGTATAGCCGCGACTAGTTTAAATGAGCAGTTCTTC
>TRBD2|few|TRBJ2-3|TRBV9
CASSKGLAEPTDTQYF
TGTGCCAGCAGCAAGGGACTAGCGGAGCCCACAGATACGCAGTATTTT
>TRBD2|many|TRBJ2-1|TRBV7-2
CASSLWLADNEQFF
TGTGCCAGCAGCTTATGGCTAGCGGACAATGAGCAGTTCTTC
>.|few|TRBJ2-3|TRBV3-1
CASSQERQRTDTQYF
TGTGCCAGCAGCCAAGAACGTCAGCGCACAGATACGCAGTATTTT
>.|.|TRBJ1-1|TRBV12-3/TRBV12-4
CASDSRRGMNTEAFF
TGTGCCAGCGACTCCCGGCGGGGAATGAACACTGAAGCTTTCTTT
>TRBD2|few|TRBJ2-1|TRBV29-1
CSVETGTSYEQFF
TGCAGCGTTGAAACCGGGACTAGCTACGAGCAGTTCTTC
>TRBD1|.|TRBJ2-3|TRBV24-1
CATSDTGQTDTQYF
TGTGCCACCAGTGATACGGGACAGACAGATACGCAGTATTTT
>.|many|TRBJ2-1|TRBV4-1
CASSQEGNEQFF
TGCGCCAGCAGCCAAGAAGGCAATGAGCAGTTCTTC
>TRBD2|.|TRBJ2-7|TRBV2
CASSERLANFYEQYF
TGTGCCAGCAGCGAGAGACTAGCGAATTTCTACGAGCAGTACTTC
>.|.|TRBJ2-3|TRBV9
CASSVGASTDTQYF
TGTGCCAGCAGCGTTGGAGCTAGCACAGATACGCAGTATTTT
>TRBD2|.|TRBJ2-2|TRBV15
CATSVAGEGTGELFF
TGTGCCACCAGCGTAGCGGGAGAAGGTACCGGGGAGCTGTTTTTT
>.|.|TRBJ2-5|TRBV3-1
CASSQDGAGEWETQYF
TGTGCCAGCAGCCAAGATGGGGCGGGTGAATGGGAGACCCAGTACTTC
>TRBD1|many|TRBJ2-2|TRBV6-2/TRBV6-3
CASSYLTGEVGELFF
TGTGCCAGCAGTTACTTGACAGGGGAAGTCGGGGAGCTGTTTTTT
>TRBD2|.|TRBJ2-3|TRBV2
CASTSGKSTDTQYF
TGTGCCAGCACTAGCGGTAAAAGCACAGATACGCAGTATTTT
>TRBD1|.|TRBJ2-5|TRBV29-1
CSVEKTGEETQYF
TGCAGCGTTGAAAAGACAGGGGAAGAGACCCAGTACTTC
>.|few|TRBJ2-3|TRBV11-2
CASSFFLGGDTDTQYF
TGTGCCAGCAGCTTCTTCCTTGGCGGGGACACAGATACGCAGTATTTT